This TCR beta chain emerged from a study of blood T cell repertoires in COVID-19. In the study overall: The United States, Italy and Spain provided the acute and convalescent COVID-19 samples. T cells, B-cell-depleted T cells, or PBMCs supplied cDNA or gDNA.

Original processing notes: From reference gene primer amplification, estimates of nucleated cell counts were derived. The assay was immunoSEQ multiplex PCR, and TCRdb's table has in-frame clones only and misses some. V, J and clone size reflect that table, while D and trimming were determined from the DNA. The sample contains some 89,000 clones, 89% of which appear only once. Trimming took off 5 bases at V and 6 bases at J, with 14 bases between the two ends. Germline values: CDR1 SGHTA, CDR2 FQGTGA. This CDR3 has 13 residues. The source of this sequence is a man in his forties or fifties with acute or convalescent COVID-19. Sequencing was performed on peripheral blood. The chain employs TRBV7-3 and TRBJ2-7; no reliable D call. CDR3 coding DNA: TGTGCCAGCAGCCAGCTCCGAGCGTGCGAGCAGTACTTC. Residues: CASSQLRACEQYF.